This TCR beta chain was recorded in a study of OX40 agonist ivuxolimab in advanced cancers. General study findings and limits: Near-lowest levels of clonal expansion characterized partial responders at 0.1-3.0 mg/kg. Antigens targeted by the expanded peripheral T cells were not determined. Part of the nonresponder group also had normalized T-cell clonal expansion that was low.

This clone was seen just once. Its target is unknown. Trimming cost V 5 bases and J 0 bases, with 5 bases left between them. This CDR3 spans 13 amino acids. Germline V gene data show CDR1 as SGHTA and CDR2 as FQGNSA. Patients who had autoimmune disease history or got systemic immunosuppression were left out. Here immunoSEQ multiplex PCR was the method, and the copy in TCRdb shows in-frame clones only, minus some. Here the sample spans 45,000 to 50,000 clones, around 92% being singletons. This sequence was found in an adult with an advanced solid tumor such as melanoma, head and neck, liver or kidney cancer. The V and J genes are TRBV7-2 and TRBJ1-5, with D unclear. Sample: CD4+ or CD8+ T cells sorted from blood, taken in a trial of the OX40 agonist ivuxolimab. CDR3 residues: CASSRYSNQPQHF. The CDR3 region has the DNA TGTGCCAGCAGCCGGTATAGCAATCAGCCCCAGCATTTT.